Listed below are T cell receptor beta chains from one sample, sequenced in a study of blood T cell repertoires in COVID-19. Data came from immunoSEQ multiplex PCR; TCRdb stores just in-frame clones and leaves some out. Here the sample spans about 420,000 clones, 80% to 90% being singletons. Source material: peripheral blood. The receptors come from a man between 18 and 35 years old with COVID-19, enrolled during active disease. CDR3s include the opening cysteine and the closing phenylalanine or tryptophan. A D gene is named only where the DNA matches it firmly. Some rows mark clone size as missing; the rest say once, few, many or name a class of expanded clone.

CDR3aa: CASSTIQGAGTEAFF
CDR3nt: TGTGCCAGCAGTACGATACAGGGGGCCGGCACTGAAGCTTTCTTT
abundance: NA
v_gene: TRBV6-5
d_gene: TRBD1
j_gene: TRBJ1-1

CDR3aa: CASSRDRAYEQYF
CDR3nt: TGTGCCAGTTCCCGGGACAGGGCCTACGAGCAGTACTTC
abundance: NA
v_gene: TRBV6-5
d_gene: TRBD1
j_gene: TRBJ2-7

CDR3aa: CASSLQGLAGIGQETQYF
CDR3nt: TGTGCCAGCAGCTTACAAGGACTAGCGGGAATAGGGCAAGAGACCCAGTACTTC
abundance: NA
v_gene: TRBV13
d_gene: TRBD2
j_gene: TRBJ2-5

CDR3aa: CASSLAAAGVHTDTQYF
CDR3nt: TGCGCCAGCAGCTTGGCCGCGGCGGGTGTACACACAGATACGCAGTATTTT
abundance: NA
v_gene: TRBV5-1
d_gene: NA
j_gene: TRBJ2-3

CDR3aa: CASSLRGSYQETQYF
CDR3nt: TGTGCCAGCAGTTTAAGGGGCAGTTACCAAGAGACCCAGTACTTC
abundance: NA
v_gene: TRBV28
d_gene: NA
j_gene: TRBJ2-5

CDR3aa: CASRKSGGASNEQFF
CDR3nt: TGTGCCAGCAGAAAAAGCGGGGGGGCCTCCAATGAGCAGTTCTTC
abundance: many
v_gene: TRBV2
d_gene: TRBD2
j_gene: TRBJ2-1

CDR3aa: CASSLSLAGGVFF
CDR3nt: TGTGCCAGCAGCTTGAGCCTGGCCGGGGGGGTCTTCTTT
abundance: NA
v_gene: TRBV5-4
d_gene: NA
j_gene: TRBJ1-1

CDR3aa: CASSEQYSNQPQHF
CDR3nt: TGCGCCAGCAGTGAACAATATAGCAATCAGCCCCAGCATTTT
abundance: NA
v_gene: TRBV10-2
d_gene: NA
j_gene: TRBJ1-5

CDR3aa: CASRGDREEGNTIYF
CDR3nt: TGTGCCAGCAGGGGAGACAGGGAGGAAGGAAACACCATATATTTT
abundance: once
v_gene: TRBV13
d_gene: TRBD1
j_gene: TRBJ1-3

CDR3aa: CASSLALAGGGEQYF
CDR3nt: TGCGCCAGCAGCTTGGCGTTAGCGGGAGGGGGAGAGCAGTACTTC
abundance: NA
v_gene: TRBV5-1
d_gene: TRBD2
j_gene: TRBJ2-7

CDR3aa: CASSFRLSPLHF
CDR3nt: TGTGCCAGCAGTTTTCGTCTTTCACCCCTCCACTTT
abundance: NA
v_gene: TRBV27
d_gene: NA
j_gene: TRBJ1-6

CDR3aa: CATRPAGKVSEAFF
CDR3nt: TGTGCCACGCGGCCTGCAGGGAAGGTGTCTGAAGCTTTCTTT
abundance: once
v_gene: TRBV6-5
d_gene: NA
j_gene: TRBJ1-1

CDR3aa: CASSAGTSGSHEQFF
CDR3nt: TGTGCCAGCAGCGCCGGGACTAGCGGGTCCCATGAGCAGTTCTTC
abundance: NA
v_gene: TRBV9
d_gene: TRBD2
j_gene: TRBJ2-1

CDR3aa: CAWSVGAGFRGEQYF
CDR3nt: TGTGCCTGGAGTGTAGGAGCCGGGTTCCGAGGAGAGCAGTACTTC
abundance: few
v_gene: TRBV30
d_gene: NA
j_gene: TRBJ2-7

CDR3aa: CASSESRTGGAYEQYF
CDR3nt: TGTGCCAGCAGTGAATCAAGGACAGGGGGAGCCTACGAGCAGTACTTC
abundance: NA
v_gene: TRBV25-1
d_gene: TRBD1
j_gene: TRBJ2-7

CDR3aa: CSVSRSTEAFF
CDR3nt: TGCAGCGTTTCGCGTTCCACTGAAGCTTTCTTT
abundance: NA
v_gene: TRBV29-1
d_gene: NA
j_gene: TRBJ1-1

CDR3aa: CASSVGGSGSSYNEQFF
CDR3nt: TGTGCCAGCAGCGTAGGGGGAAGCGGGAGCTCCTACAATGAGCAGTTCTTC
abundance: NA
v_gene: TRBV9
d_gene: TRBD2
j_gene: TRBJ2-1

CDR3aa: CASSDGTGRNQPQHF
CDR3nt: TGTGCCAGCAGCGACGGGACAGGGAGGAATCAGCCCCAGCATTTT
abundance: NA
v_gene: TRBV3-1/TRBV3-2
d_gene: TRBD1
j_gene: TRBJ1-5

CDR3aa: CASSLAGLWEQYF
CDR3nt: TGTGCCAGCAGCCTGGCTGGTCTTTGGGAGCAGTACTTC
abundance: NA
v_gene: TRBV7-9
d_gene: NA
j_gene: TRBJ2-7

CDR3aa: CASSLSGRAGETQYF
CDR3nt: TGTGCCAGCAGCCTTAGCGGGCGGGCCGGCGAGACCCAGTACTTC
abundance: NA
v_gene: TRBV7-9
d_gene: TRBD2
j_gene: TRBJ2-5

CDR3aa: CASSTLSGGHTPSDTQYF
CDR3nt: TGTGCCAGCAGCACGTTGAGCGGGGGGCATACACCTTCAGATACGCAGTATTTT
abundance: NA
v_gene: TRBV12-1
d_gene: NA
j_gene: TRBJ2-3

CDR3aa: CASSLTGLFDTQYF
CDR3nt: TGCGCCAGCAGCTTGACAGGGCTTTTTGATACGCAGTATTTT
abundance: NA
v_gene: TRBV5-1
d_gene: NA
j_gene: TRBJ2-3

CDR3aa: CATSDTLRDLSYTF
CDR3nt: TGTGCCACCAGTGATACCCTGAGGGATCTGAGCTACACCTTC
abundance: once
v_gene: TRBV24-1
d_gene: NA
j_gene: TRBJ1-2

CDR3aa: CASSPETGGYGYTF
CDR3nt: TGTGCCAGCAGCCCAGAGACAGGGGGCTATGGCTACACCTTC
abundance: NA
v_gene: TRBV7-8
d_gene: TRBD1
j_gene: TRBJ1-2

CDR3aa: CASSSPQLLAGGPVEQYF
CDR3nt: TGTGCCAGTAGTTCCCCACAACTACTAGCGGGAGGGCCTGTCGAGCAGTACTTC
abundance: NA
v_gene: TRBV19
d_gene: TRBD2
j_gene: TRBJ2-7

CDR3aa: CATGTGTDTQYF
CDR3nt: TGTGCCACCGGGACAGGCACAGATACGCAGTATTTT
abundance: NA
v_gene: TRBV19
d_gene: TRBD1
j_gene: TRBJ2-3

CDR3aa: CASSLEGAGSPLHF
CDR3nt: TGTGCCAGCAGCTTGGAGGGGGCGGGATCACCCCTCCACTTT
abundance: NA
v_gene: TRBV7-9
d_gene: TRBD1
j_gene: TRBJ1-6

CDR3aa: CASSLDYTEAFF
CDR3nt: TGTGCCAGCAGTCTTGACTACACTGAAGCTTTCTTT
abundance: NA
v_gene: TRBV2
d_gene: NA
j_gene: TRBJ1-1

CDR3aa: CASSFSGEETQYF
CDR3nt: TGTGCCAGCAGTTTTTCAGGGGAAGAGACCCAGTACTTC
abundance: NA
v_gene: TRBV28
d_gene: NA
j_gene: TRBJ2-5

CDR3aa: CASSGETGGPEAFF
CDR3nt: TGTGCCAGCAGTGGGGAAACAGGCGGTCCCGAAGCTTTCTTT
abundance: NA
v_gene: TRBV2
d_gene: NA
j_gene: TRBJ1-1

CDR3aa: CASSADRVRYEQYF
CDR3nt: TGTGCCAGCAGCGCGGACAGGGTACGCTACGAGCAGTACTTC
abundance: NA
v_gene: TRBV11-2
d_gene: TRBD1
j_gene: TRBJ2-7

CDR3aa: CASSLPLENYGYTF
CDR3nt: TGTGCCAGCTCACTACCACTTGAAAACTATGGCTACACCTTC
abundance: NA
v_gene: TRBV18
d_gene: NA
j_gene: TRBJ1-2

CDR3aa: CASRGTGYGYTF
CDR3nt: TGTGCCAGCAGGGGGACAGGGTATGGCTACACCTTC
abundance: NA
v_gene: TRBV7-8
d_gene: TRBD1
j_gene: TRBJ1-2

CDR3aa: CASSPNGGPPPETQYF
CDR3nt: TGTGCCAGCAGCCCGAACGGGGGGCCCCCCCCGGAGACCCAGTACTTC
abundance: few
v_gene: TRBV14
d_gene: NA
j_gene: TRBJ2-5

CDR3aa: CASSFVNEQFF
CDR3nt: TGTGCCAGCAGCTTCGTCAATGAGCAGTTCTTC
abundance: NA
v_gene: TRBV5-6
d_gene: NA
j_gene: TRBJ2-1

CDR3aa: CASSERDSEHAGELFF
CDR3nt: TGTGCCAGCAGTGAACGGGACTCAGAGCATGCCGGGGAGCTGTTTTTT
abundance: NA
v_gene: TRBV25-1
d_gene: NA
j_gene: TRBJ2-2

CDR3aa: CASSQLSGDRAVNEQFF
CDR3nt: TGTGCCAGCAGTCAACTCTCGGGGGACAGGGCGGTCAATGAGCAGTTCTTC
abundance: once
v_gene: TRBV11-2
d_gene: TRBD1
j_gene: TRBJ2-1

CDR3aa: CASSLGAGEQYF
CDR3nt: TGTGCCAGCAGCCTAGGGGCTGGCGAGCAGTACTTC
abundance: NA
v_gene: TRBV6-5
d_gene: NA
j_gene: TRBJ2-7

CDR3aa: CASRSQGSIRNEQFF
CDR3nt: TGCGCCAGCAGGTCACAGGGGTCCATTCGTAATGAGCAGTTCTTC
abundance: once
v_gene: TRBV4-1
d_gene: TRBD1
j_gene: TRBJ2-1

CDR3aa: CASSQRGTGNTIYF
CDR3nt: TGCGCCAGCAGCCAGCGGGGGACTGGAAACACCATATATTTT
abundance: NA
v_gene: TRBV4-1
d_gene: NA
j_gene: TRBJ1-3

CDR3aa: CASSDTAPLHF
CDR3nt: TGTGCCAGCAGCGACACCGCCCCCCTCCACTTT
abundance: NA
v_gene: TRBV7-6
d_gene: NA
j_gene: TRBJ1-6

CDR3aa: CASSQALRGNQPQHF
CDR3nt: TGTGCCAGCTCCCAGGCCCTCAGGGGAAATCAGCCCCAGCATTTT
abundance: NA
v_gene: TRBV18
d_gene: NA
j_gene: TRBJ1-5

CDR3aa: CASSQIGGSGSRFSSYEQYF
CDR3nt: TGTGCCAGCAGCCAAATAGGTGGTAGCGGGAGCCGATTTAGCTCCTACGAGCAGTACTTC
abundance: NA
v_gene: TRBV3-1/TRBV3-2
d_gene: TRBD2
j_gene: TRBJ2-7